A selection of T cell receptor beta chains follows, all from one sample in a study of blood T cell repertoires in COVID-19. Using immunoSEQ multiplex PCR, the repertoire was profiled, and TCRdb retains in-frame clones only, with some absent. The data show about 18,000 clones, with approximately 87% seen just once and approximately 12% held by the top ten. Sequences were obtained from peripheral blood. The source is a human donor in a cohort sampled during active COVID-19. CDR3s include the opening cysteine and the closing phenylalanine or tryptophan. Fields, in order: clone size, J gene, V gene, D gene, CDR3 protein, CDR3 DNA. The D gene is left open where the match is weak. Only part of the rows carry a size: once, few, many, or a class if the clone is expanded.

- | TRBJ2-6 | TRBV27 | TRBD1 | CASRGQGAGGANVLTF | TGTGCCAGCAGGGGACAGGGGGCAGGCGGGGCCAACGTCCTGACTTTC
- | TRBJ2-7 | TRBV5-5 | - | CASSLATQTVYEQYF | TGTGCCAGCAGCTTGGCGACTCAAACGGTATACGAGCAGTACTTC
- | TRBJ1-4 | TRBV5-1 | - | CASSLGPQRDEKLFF | TGCGCCAGCAGCTTGGGCCCACAGCGGGATGAAAAACTGTTTTTT
- | TRBJ1-6 | TRBV4-2 | - | CASSQVARAEYSPLHF | TGTGCCAGCAGCCAAGTGGCCAGGGCGGAATACTCACCCCTCCACTTT
- | TRBJ2-2 | TRBV7-8 | TRBD2 | CASSSGVAGAAGELFF | TGTGCCAGCAGCTCCGGAGTAGCGGGAGCCGCCGGGGAGCTGTTTTTT
- | TRBJ1-3 | TRBV7-9 | - | CASLEAGGNTIYF | TGTGCCAGCCTCGAGGCGGGAGGTAACACCATATATTTT
- | TRBJ1-5 | TRBV21-1 | - | CASSIPLRGSNQPQHF | TGTGCCAGCAGCATACCCCTCCGCGGCAGCAATCAGCCCCAGCATTTT
- | TRBJ2-3 | TRBV19 | TRBD1 | CASSVTGAPDTQYF | TGTGCCAGTAGTGTTACAGGGGCCCCAGATACGCAGTATTTT
once | TRBJ2-2 | TRBV11-3 | - | CASSLSGKTGELFF | TGTGCCAGCAGCTTATCCGGGAAAACCGGGGAGCTGTTTTTT
- | TRBJ2-2 | TRBV6-2/TRBV6-3 | TRBD2 | CASSHTSGNTGELFF | TGTGCCAGCAGTCATACTAGCGGGAACACCGGGGAGCTGTTTTTT
- | TRBJ2-7 | TRBV12-3/TRBV12-4 | TRBD2 | CASSSGGAGEQYF | TGTGCCAGCAGCTCGGGAGGGGCAGGAGAGCAGTACTTC
once | TRBJ2-2 | TRBV7-3 | - | CASSLGWASSTTGELFF | TGTGCCAGCAGCTTAGGGTGGGCTAGCTCCACCACCGGGGAGCTGTTTTTT
- | TRBJ1-6 | TRBV6-1 | - | CASSEQRSNSPLHF | TGTGCCAGCAGTGAACAGAGGAGTAATTCACCCCTCCACTTT
- | TRBJ1-3 | TRBV4-1 | TRBD1 | CASSRPGQDPGNTIYF | TGCGCCAGCAGCCGCCCGGGACAGGACCCTGGAAACACCATATATTTT
- | TRBJ2-5 | TRBV28 | - | CATASPPQETQYF | TGTGCCACCGCGTCCCCCCCCCAAGAGACCCAGTACTTC
- | TRBJ2-1 | TRBV6-6 | TRBD2 | CASSLTSGTAGDNEQFF | TGTGCCAGCAGTCTAACTAGCGGGACCGCCGGGGACAATGAGCAGTTCTTC
- | TRBJ1-1 | TRBV7-9 | TRBD1 | CASSQQTGAEAFF | TGTGCCAGCAGCCAACAGACAGGGGCTGAAGCTTTCTTT
- | TRBJ2-7 | TRBV6-2/TRBV6-3 | - | CASSYSGHPYWQYF | TGTGCCAGCAGTTATTCCGGACACCCATACTGGCAGTACTTC
- | TRBJ1-2 | TRBV12-2 | - | CASRLEIGREKDGYTF | TGTGCAAGTCGCTTAGAGATCGGCAGGGAAAAGGATGGCTACACCTTC
- | TRBJ2-1 | TRBV19 | TRBD2 | CASGLAGGYNEQFF | TGTGCCAGTGGCCTAGCGGGAGGCTACAATGAGCAGTTCTTC
- | TRBJ2-1 | TRBV7-3 | - | CASSPRGDYNEQFF | TGTGCCAGCAGCCCTCGAGGCGACTACAATGAGCAGTTCTTC
- | TRBJ1-1 | TRBV30 | - | CAWSVQGNTEAFF | TGTGCCTGGAGTGTACAGGGGAACACTGAAGCTTTCTTT
once | TRBJ2-5 | TRBV19 | - | CASSALPPTGRETQYF | TGTGCCAGTAGTGCACTGCCCCCGACAGGGAGGGAGACCCAGTACTTC
- | TRBJ1-1 | TRBV2 | - | CASRFRGTDTEAFF | TGTGCCAGCAGATTCAGGGGAACGGACACTGAAGCTTTCTTT
- | TRBJ2-7 | TRBV5-1 | TRBD1 | CASSPGTGGGDEQYF | TGCGCCAGCAGCCCAGGGACAGGGGGTGGGGACGAGCAGTACTTC
- | TRBJ2-2 | TRBV27 | - | CASGRDGAGELFF | TGTGCCAGCGGTCGGGATGGAGCCGGGGAGCTGTTTTTT
- | TRBJ2-7 | TRBV5-1 | - | CASSNTGSPSYEQYF | TGCGCCAGCAGCAATACAGGGAGTCCGTCCTACGAGCAGTACTTC
- | TRBJ2-5 | TRBV3-1/TRBV3-2 | - | CASSQDSRLGEAQYF | TGTGCCAGCAGCCAAGATTCGCGGTTGGGAGAGGCCCAGTACTTC
- | TRBJ1-1 | TRBV2 | - | CASSPSSGRNTEAFF | TGTGCCAGCAGCCCTTCCTCAGGTAGGAACACTGAAGCTTTCTTT
- | TRBJ1-4 | TRBV6-6 | - | CATKKRGIVANEKLFF | TGTGCCACGAAAAAACGGGGGATAGTAGCTAATGAAAAACTGTTTTTT
- | TRBJ2-7 | TRBV25-1 | TRBD1 | CASSELPRDRGNYEQYF | TGTGCCAGCAGTGAACTCCCCCGGGACAGGGGAAACTACGAGCAGTACTTC
once | TRBJ2-1 | TRBV27 | TRBD2 | CASSGTSSYNEQFF | TGTGCCAGCAGCGGGACTAGCAGTTACAATGAGCAGTTCTTC
- | TRBJ1-1 | TRBV28 | - | CASSLARGSEAFF | TGTGCCAGCAGTTTAGCGCGGGGGTCTGAAGCTTTCTTT
- | TRBJ2-2 | TRBV3-1/TRBV3-2 | TRBD1 | CASSQDGQGFRGELFF | TGTGCCAGCAGCCAAGATGGACAGGGTTTTCGGGGGGAGCTGTTTTTT
- | TRBJ1-2 | TRBV28 | TRBD1 | CASSTDGQGAHGYTF | TGTGCCAGCAGCACCGACGGACAGGGGGCGCATGGCTACACCTTC
- | TRBJ2-1 | TRBV12-3/TRBV12-4 | TRBD2 | CASRLGLTNEQFF | TGTGCCAGCAGACTGGGACTAACCAATGAGCAGTTCTTC
few | TRBJ1-5 | TRBV28 | TRBD1 | CASTPRGRGDQPQHF | TGTGCCAGCACCCCTCGGGGCAGGGGGGATCAGCCCCAGCATTTT
- | TRBJ2-3 | TRBV6-6 | TRBD2 | CASIPVAGYTDTQYF | TGTGCCAGCATTCCTGTAGCGGGGTACACAGATACGCAGTATTTT
few | TRBJ1-1 | TRBV7-8 | - | CASSSGRAEAFF | TGTGCCAGCAGCTCGGGGAGAGCTGAAGCTTTCTTT
- | TRBJ1-6 | TRBV14 | - | CASSQTLNSPLHF | TGTGCCAGCAGCCAGACACTTAATTCACCCCTCCACTTT
once | TRBJ1-4 | TRBV5-1 | - | CASSLGTSNEKLFF | TGCGCCAGCAGCTTGGGGACTTCTAATGAAAAACTGTTTTTT
- | TRBJ2-7 | TRBV24-1 | TRBD1 | CATSAGAVTGVEKQYF | TGTGCCACCAGTGCAGGGGCCGTGACAGGGGTCGAAAAGCAGTACTTC
- | TRBJ2-3 | TRBV6-1 | - | CASSEAISGDTDTQYF | TGTGCCAGCAGTGAAGCGATTAGCGGAGACACAGATACGCAGTATTTT
- | TRBJ2-7 | TRBV7-2 | TRBD1 | CASSTSTGNEQYF | TGTGCCAGCAGCACCTCGACAGGGAACGAGCAGTACTTC
few | TRBJ2-7 | TRBV19 | TRBD2 | CASSIVAGGPYEQYF | TGTGCCAGTAGTATCGTAGCGGGAGGACCCTACGAGCAGTACTTC
- | TRBJ2-1 | TRBV25-1 | TRBD2 | CASSAHSGRGSYNEQFF | TGTGCCAGCAGTGCCCATAGCGGGAGGGGGTCCTACAATGAGCAGTTCTTC
- | TRBJ1-6 | TRBV6-5 | - | CASSYPERGSPLHF | TGTGCCAGCAGTTACCCGGAAAGGGGTTCACCCCTCCACTTT
- | TRBJ1-5 | TRBV7-8 | - | CASSSRTGSDQPQHF | TGTGCCAGCAGCTCCCGGACGGGATCAGATCAGCCCCAGCATTTT
- | TRBJ1-6 | TRBV28 | - | CASSRSGGDYNSPLHF | TGTGCCAGCAGTCGGTCTGGGGGGGACTATAATTCACCCCTCCACTTT
few | TRBJ1-5 | TRBV27 | - | CASSPGFGGGQPQHF | TGTGCCAGCAGCCCCGGGTTTGGGGGGGGTCAGCCCCAGCATTTT
- | TRBJ2-7 | TRBV28 | TRBD2 | CASSPTWAGGYEQYF | TGTGCCAGCAGTCCGACCTGGGCGGGAGGCTACGAGCAGTACTTC
- | TRBJ2-1 | TRBV11-3 | TRBD2 | CVSSDGTSGTSSYNEQFF | TGTGTCAGCAGCGACGGGACTAGCGGGACCAGCTCCTACAATGAGCAGTTCTTC
- | TRBJ1-2 | TRBV5-1 | TRBD1 | CASSSGQPAYGYTF | TGCGCCAGCAGCTCGGGACAGCCCGCCTATGGCTACACCTTC
- | TRBJ2-6 | TRBV5-1 | - | CASSSVPREANVLTF | TGCGCCAGCAGCTCGGTCCCCCGAGAGGCCAACGTCCTGACTTTC
- | TRBJ1-6 | TRBV30 | - | CAWSPTVRNSPLHF | TGTGCCTGGAGTCCCACGGTCCGGAATTCACCCCTCCACTTT
- | TRBJ2-1 | TRBV7-3 | - | CASSTRPPVKRSYNEQFF | TGTGCCAGCAGCACTAGGCCGCCAGTTAAGCGCTCCTACAATGAGCAGTTCTTC
- | TRBJ2-1 | TRBV6-5 | TRBD1 | CASSPDRGFYNEQFF | TGTGCCAGCAGTCCTGACAGGGGGTTCTACAATGAGCAGTTCTTC
- | TRBJ2-6 | TRBV11-2 | TRBD2 | CASSPLAGGPAVLTF | TGTGCCAGCAGCCCTTTAGCGGGAGGGCCGGCCGTCCTGACTTTC
few | TRBJ2-2 | TRBV28 | TRBD2 | CASSRQGLAGRGELFF | TGTGCCAGCAGTCGACAGGGACTAGCGGGACGGGGGGAGCTGTTTTTT
- | TRBJ2-2 | TRBV19 | - | CASSIGQGIAGELFF | TGTGCCAGTAGTATTGGGCAGGGTATTGCCGGGGAGCTGTTTTTT